The sequence of this T cell receptor beta chain was determined in a study of cytotoxic CD8 clonotypes in ibrutinib-treated CLL. In germline, CDR1 is SGHTA, CDR2 FQGNSA. The CDR3 runs 16 residues. Trimming removed 1 base at V and 8 bases at J, with 17 bases between. TCRdb's copy holds only in-frame clones and misses some; the assay was immunoSEQ multiplex PCR. The sample contains roughly 200,000 clones, just over 70% of which appear only once. This chain uses TRBV7-2 with TRBJ1-4; D not certain. This TCR came from a human donor with chronic lymphocytic leukemia. The sequences come from PBMCs, collected after 12 months of ibrutinib treatment. The CDR3 is CASSLVQARSTEKLFF. The CDR3 region has the DNA TGTGCCAGCAGCTTAGTCCAGGCCCGGAGCACCGAAAAACTGTTTTTT.